Shown below are 30 T cell receptor beta chains from a single sample sequenced in a study of Graves' ophthalmopathy and Graves' hyperthyroidism. RNA transcripts yielded amplified TCR beta CDR3 regions. First-round RT-PCR with HTBI primers preceded a second-round multiplex PCR. A single record per CDR3 protein comes from TCRdb applying MiXCR to the multiplex PCR reads. The table records hundreds of thousands of distinct CDR3 sequences, roughly 41% of them present only once. The specimen was peripheral blood. The receptor set was obtained from an adult man with Graves' ophthalmopathy.

This sequence joins TRBV6-5 and TRBJ2-7, with TRBD2 identical over 15 bases. The CDR3 length is 16 residues. V dropped 2 bases and J dropped 5; count of bases not matched to a gene: 4. Germline V gene lookup returns CDR1 MNHEY and CDR2 SVGAGI. Here the CDR3 reads CASSYGLAGGMDEQYF. CDR3 nucleotide sequence: TGTGCCAGCAGTTACGGACTAGCGGGGGGGATGGACGAGCAGTACTTC.

This clonotype was detected only a few times. The chain has TRBV12-3 or TRBV12-4 and TRBJ1-4; 9 nucleotides match TRBD1. This CDR3 has 14 amino acids. Unmatched junction bases numbered 8, after V lost 7 bases and J lost 8 bases. This chain's CDR3 is CASNRGTGHEKLFF. The CDR3 region has the DNA TGTGCCAGCAATCGGGGGACAGGGCACGAAAAACTGTTTTTT.

This rearrangement joins TRBV7-2 to TRBJ2-2; 9 nucleotides match TRBD2. Germline V lookup: CDR1 SGHTA, CDR2 FQGNSA. J was trimmed by 5 bases and V by 3 bases; bases with no gene match: 7. The CDR3 is 16 amino acids. CDR3 protein: CASSFSGLAGTGELFF. CDR3 DNA: TGTGCCAGCAGCTTCTCGGGGCTAGCGGGAACCGGGGAGCTGTTTTTT.

This clonotype was picked up many times. This rearrangement joins TRBV7-9 to TRBJ1-1, with a tentative D call TRBD1 (6 bases). In germline, CDR1 is SEHNR, CDR2 FQNEAQ (reference sequence). This CDR3 spans 13 amino acids. Trimming removed 1 base from V and 11 bases from J, with 14 bases in between. In DNA, the CDR3 is TGTGCCAGCAGCTTAGGAGGGGGTCTGGGTGCTTTCTTT. It specifies CASSLGGGLGAFF.

This clonotype has a count of ten or more. CDR3 sequence: CSVEAVQETQYF. The CDR3 nucleotides are TGCAGCGTTGAGGCAGTCCAAGAGACCCAGTACTTC. This chain joins TRBV29-1 and TRBJ2-5, with unresolved D. CDR1 is SQVTM and CDR2 is ANQGSEA in the germline V gene. CDR3 length equals 12 residues. V was trimmed by 3 bases and J by 1 base, leaving 6 bases between them.

At least ten counts were recorded for this clonotype. V usage is TRBV2 and J usage is TRBJ2-3; TRBD1 might be the D (6 bases). Germline assignment: CDR1 SNHLY and CDR2 FYNNEI. Trimming stripped 7 bases from V and 6 bases from J, with 17 bases between. CDR3 length: 14 amino acids. The DNA for the CDR3 is TGTGCCAGCAATAGTCCCACAGGGCAGGATACGCAGTATTTT. This gives the protein CASNSPTGQDTQYF.

The chain uses TRBV19 and TRBJ1-2, with 9 nucleotides matching TRBD1. Germline V gene lookup returns CDR1 LNHDA and CDR2 SQIVND (reference sequence). The CDR3 sequence is 14 residues long. J lost 6 bases, V lost 6 bases, and 8 bases had no gene match. As DNA, the CDR3 is TGTGCCAGTAGCCCGGACAGGGGCGGTAATGGCTACACCTTC. Amino acid sequence: CASSPDRGGNGYTF.

Comments on this clonotype: It may be a read error: a sequence one base away is much more abundant. The chain combines TRBV9 with TRBJ2-2; D call uncertain. The CDR3 is 14 amino acids. Trimming shortened V by 4 bases and J by 6 bases, and 13 bases separated the two germline ends. CDR1 is SGDLS, CDR2 YYNGEE, per germline. The CDR3 coding sequence is TGTGCCAGCAGCTTGCTGAGAGGAGCCGGGGAGCTGTTTTTT. Translated, it gives CASSLLRGAGELFF.

V usage is TRBV25-1 and J usage is TRBJ2-5; 7 nucleotides line up with TRBD1. The CDR3 consists of 13 residues. Germline lookup yields CDR1 MGHDK and CDR2 SYGVNS. Trimming removed 7 bases from V and 7 bases from J; junction bases left unmatched: 9. The CDR3 DNA reads as TGTGCCAGCACGTCGACAGGGTCGGGGACCCAGTACTTC. The encoded protein is CASTSTGSGTQYF.

Concerning this clonotype itself: At one of its ends the junction is not consistent with the germline gene, which may arise from a read error. The chain has TRBV10-3 and TRBJ1-6; D is perhaps TRBD1 (5 bases). The CDR3 length is 15 residues. Per germline, CDR1 ENHRY and CDR2 SYGVKD. CDR3 region: CANSLYRTVNSPLHF. The CDR3 region has the DNA TGTGCCAACAGTCTATACAGGACGGTTAATTCACCCCTCCACTTT.

This clonotype was observed at least ten times. CDR3 protein: CSSSKQDNYGYTF. The CDR3, as DNA: TGCAGTTCCTCGAAACAGGATAACTATGGCTACACCTTC. The chain employs TRBV29-1 and TRBJ1-2; possible D gene TRBD1, 5 bases. Looked up from germline, CDR1 is SQVTM and CDR2 is ANQGSEA. The CDR3 consists of 13 residues.

This rearrangement joins TRBV3-1 to TRBJ1-1; maybe TRBD1 (5 bases). CDR1 and CDR2 (germline): LGHDT, YNNKEL (reference sequence). This CDR3 has 14 amino acids. V gave up 1 base and J gave up 4 bases, with 10 bases separating them. The CDR3 spells CASSQGQLSTEAFF. The CDR3 DNA reads as TGTGCCAGCAGCCAAGGACAGCTGAGCACTGAAGCTTTCTTT.

The chain links TRBV29-1 to TRBJ1-5; 9 bases match TRBD1. Trimming took 7 bases from V and 5 from J; bases not matched to a gene: 6. Germline V gene data show CDR1 as SQVTM and CDR2 as ANQGSEA. The CDR3 runs 13 residues. CDR3 region: CSAWTGADQPQHF. The CDR3 DNA is TGCAGCGCTTGGACAGGGGCGGATCAGCCCCAGCATTTT.

The chain links TRBV10-3 to TRBJ1-2, with D possibly TRBD1 on 5 matching bases. CDR3 length: 14 residues. The V end lost 3 bases, the J end lost 7 bases, and 15 bases lay between the germline ends. The germline gives CDR1 ENHRY, CDR2 SYGVKD. Here the CDR3 reads CAISDTGTEGGYTF. Written as DNA, the CDR3 is TGTGCCATCAGTGACACTGGGACTGAGGGTGGCTACACCTTC.

This chain joins TRBV10-3 and TRBJ1-3; D is unclear. Looked up from germline, CDR1 is ENHRY and CDR2 is SYGVKD. V was shortened by 10 bases and J by 7 bases, with 11 bases between the two germline ends. The CDR3 has 11 residues. CDR3 sequence: CATRIENTIYF. CDR3 sequence (DNA): TGTGCCACCAGGATAGAGAACACCATATATTTT.

V and J are TRBV24-1 and TRBJ2-3; 11 nucleotides match TRBD2. V was pared by 0 bases and J by 2 bases, with 3 bases of the junction left unmatched. The CDR3 sequence is 17 residues long. Germline V gene sequence: CDR1 KGHDR, CDR2 SFDVKD. The CDR3 nucleotides read TGTGCCACCAGTGATTTGACTAGCGGGAGCGACACAGATACGCAGTATTTT. This gives the protein CATSDLTSGSDTDTQYF.

V gene TRBV7-4 combines with J gene TRBJ2-3; the match to TRBD1 covers 9 bases. The closer fit of TRBJ2-7 to the DNA end suggests the J call may be wrong. The CDR3 covers 15 residues. In germline, CDR1 is SGHVT, CDR2 SQSDAQ. The CDR3 loop reads CASSRDRASTDTQYF. CDR3 DNA: TGTGCCAGCAGTAGGGACAGGGCTAGCACAGATACGCAGTACTTC.

The chain combines TRBV4-3 with TRBJ1-1; 7 positions agree with TRBD1. Germline loops: CDR1 LGHNA, CDR2 YSLEER. The CDR3 extends over 16 amino acids. With V trimmed by 0 bases and J by 4 bases, 8 bases remained unmatched. CDR3 loop: CASSQDGGGLGTEAFF. The CDR3 DNA reads as TGCGCCAGCAGCCAAGATGGAGGGGGCTTGGGCACTGAAGCTTTCTTT.

In this sample, this clonotype turned up many times. The chain combines TRBV5-1 with TRBJ1-2; D ambiguous. CDR1 and CDR2 (germline): SGHRS, YFSETQ. The V end lost 4 bases, the J end lost 6 bases, and 13 bases lay between the germline ends. The CDR3 has 13 amino acids. The CDR3 is CASSNRRTDGYTF. Written as DNA, the CDR3 is TGCGCCAGCAGCAACCGAAGGACGGATGGCTACACCTTC. Supplemented by reference TRBV5-1 and TRBJ1-2, the full variable domain reads KAGVTQTPRYLIKTRGQQVTLSCSPISGHRSVSWYQQTPGQGLQFLFEYFSETQRNKGNFPGRFSGRQFSNSRSEMNVSTLELGDSALYLCASSNRRTDGYTFGSGTRLTVV.

Details on this clonotype: One base away lies a much larger clone, so this may be a sequencing read error. The chain combines TRBV10-3 with TRBJ1-1; D possibly corresponds to TRBD1 (6 bases). V was cut by 11 bases and J by 1 base, with 17 bases left in between. The CDR3 length is 14 residues. Germline V lookup: CDR1 ENHRY, CDR2 SYGVKD. The DNA for the CDR3 is TGTGCCGGCAGTTTCCAACAGGGGAACACTGAAGCTTTCTTT. It encodes CAGSFQQGNTEAFF.

This chain links TRBV3-1 with TRBJ1-2, with no clear D. The CDR3 contains 14 residues. Germline lookup yields CDR1 LGHDT and CDR2 YNNKEL (reference sequence). Trimming took 0 bases from V and 10 from J, leaving 15 bases between them. The CDR3 DNA is TGTGCCAGCAGCCAAGAAGGAGGCACAAGGTACTACACCTTC. Protein sequence: CASSQEGGTRYYTF.

At least ten counts were recorded for this clonotype. The chain employs TRBV19 and TRBJ2-2, with TRBD1 matching 7 bases. Losses at the gene ends were 5 bases for V and 5 bases for J; bases not matched to a gene: 5. This CDR3 comprises 14 residues. Germline CDR1 is LNHDA and CDR2 is SQIVND (reference sequence). The CDR3 bases are TGTGCCAGTAGTGTGACAGGGCGTACCGGGGAGCTGTTTTTT. Translation gives CASSVTGRTGELFF.

This clonotype was detected many times. V and J are TRBV7-8 and TRBJ1-1, with 7 bases matching TRBD1. The CDR3 loop spans 13 amino acids. CDR1 is SGHVS, CDR2 FQNEAQ, per germline. Trimming at V came to 5 bases and at J to 5 bases, leaving 5 bases not matched to a gene. The CDR3 bases are TGTGCCAGCAGCCCACCGGACAGGACTGAAGCTTTCTTT. This translates into CASSPPDRTEAFF.

The chain links TRBV2 to TRBJ2-1; D not resolved. CDR3 length: 13 residues. The ends were cut back, 2 bases at V and 6 bases at J, with 8 bases in the middle. Germline lookup yields CDR1 SNHLY and CDR2 FYNNEI. CDR3 amino acids: CASSELRSNEQFF. CDR3 coding DNA: TGTGCCAGCAGTGAACTAAGGAGCAATGAGCAGTTCTTC.

With respect to this clonotype: It may be a read error: a sequence one base away is much more abundant. This chain links TRBV5-4 with TRBJ2-7; no definite D call. Trimming stripped 3 bases from V and 0 bases from J, with 10 bases between. The CDR3 spans 14 residues. From germline, CDR1 is SGHNT and CDR2 YYREEE (reference sequence). This CDR3 is CASSSGSHSYEQYF. The CDR3 nucleotides are TGTGCCAGCAGCTCCGGTTCACACTCCTACGAGCAGTACTTC.

The sample holds many counts of this clonotype. The J gene is TRBJ1-2, the V gene TRBV12-3 or TRBV12-4; 7 bases agree with TRBD1. V was pared by 6 bases and J by 6 bases, with 7 bases of the junction left unmatched. The CDR3 loop spans 13 amino acids. The CDR3 loop is CASRSDRVHGYTF. As DNA, the CDR3 is TGTGCCAGCAGATCCGACAGGGTCCATGGCTACACCTTC.

The chain joins TRBV2 to TRBJ2-3; TRBD2 aligns across 11 bases. With 6 bases clipped from V and 3 bases from J, the junction kept 8 bases outside the gene matches. Looked up from germline, CDR1 is SNHLY and CDR2 is FYNNEI. The CDR3 spans 16 residues. The CDR3 here is CASRESPSGGTDTQYF. The CDR3 DNA sequence: TGTGCCAGCAGAGAAAGCCCTAGCGGGGGGACAGATACGCAGTATTTT.

The V gene is TRBV7-8, the J gene TRBJ2-5, with 12 bases matching TRBD2. The CDR3 extends over 18 amino acids. In germline, CDR1 is SGHVS, CDR2 FQNEAQ. Trimming cost V 6 bases and J 4 bases; bases outside gene matches: 15. The CDR3: CASRGLAGFHESLETQYF. The DNA of the CDR3 is TGTGCCAGCAGAGGACTAGCGGGGTTCCATGAAAGTCTAGAGACCCAGTACTTC.

This rearrangement joins TRBV7-9 to TRBJ1-2; 7 nucleotides match TRBD1. Trimming took 9 bases from V and 8 from J; bases not matched to a gene: 12. This CDR3 is built from 13 residues. Germline V gene sequence: CDR1 SEHNR, CDR2 FQNEAQ (reference sequence). The CDR3 protein is CARHHDRAWGYTF. The CDR3 DNA reads TGTGCCAGACACCACGACAGGGCTTGGGGCTACACCTTC.

V is TRBV10-3 and J is TRBJ1-2; 8 bases line up with TRBD1. V lost 5 bases and J lost 4; bases outside the gene matches: 6. Germline V gives CDR1 ENHRY, CDR2 SYGVKD. This CDR3 has 14 amino acids. CDR3 region: CAISTDRGGYGYTF. CDR3 nucleotides: TGTGCCATCAGTACAGACAGGGGTGGCTATGGCTACACCTTC.